This is a list of T cell receptor beta chains from one sample in a study of T cell responses to AZD1222 COVID-19 vaccine. Assay used: immunoSEQ multiplex PCR; TCRdb lists only in-frame clones, some missing. Of 150,000 to 200,000 clones in the sample, roughly 94% were seen once. Sequences were derived from peripheral blood, sampled 28 days after the second AZD1222 dose. Source of these receptors: an adult who received the AZD1222 COVID-19 vaccine. Both conserved end residues are part of each CDR3. The D gene is left open where the match is weak. The size of a clone is reported for some rows only, either as once, few or many, or as a class for expanded clones.

V gene,clone size,J gene,D gene,CDR3 DNA,CDR3 protein
TRBV19,-,TRBJ2-2,-,TGTGCCAGTAGTCCCGGCAGCGTGACCACCGGGGAGCTGTTTTTT,CASSPGSVTTGELFF
TRBV4-1,-,TRBJ2-1,TRBD2,TGCGCCAGCAGCCAAGGGTGGGAACTAGCGGGAGGGTACAATGAGCAGTTCTTC,CASSQGWELAGGYNEQFF
TRBV3-1/TRBV3-2,-,TRBJ1-1,TRBD1,TGTGCCAGCAGCCAAATGACAGGGTCCACTGAAGCTTTCTTT,CASSQMTGSTEAFF
TRBV7-2,-,TRBJ2-1,TRBD2,TGTGCCAGCAGCTTCGCTAGCGGAACCTACAATGAGCAGTTCTTC,CASSFASGTYNEQFF
TRBV6-5,-,TRBJ1-2,-,TGTGCCAGCAGTACCGGGACACTGATTAACTATGGCTACACCTTC,CASSTGTLINYGYTF
TRBV11-2,-,TRBJ2-7,TRBD2,TGTGCCAGCAGCCCCTCGACTAGCGGGAGGCCTTTATACTACGAGCAGTACTTC,CASSPSTSGRPLYYEQYF
TRBV21-1,-,TRBJ2-1,-,TGTGCCAGCAGAGTATCCGGGACTAGCGGGAGCCATGAGCAGTTCTTC,CASRVSGTSGSHEQFF
TRBV4-1,-,TRBJ2-5,-,TGCGCCAGCAGCCAAGTTGGGGTAGGGAACCAAGAGACCCAGTACTTC,CASSQVGVGNQETQYF
TRBV5-1,-,TRBJ1-2,-,TGCGCCAGCAGCTTTGGCCAGGGGCTCCCCGGGAACTATGGCTACACCTTC,CASSFGQGLPGNYGYTF
TRBV20-1,-,TRBJ1-2,-,TGCAGTGCAAGTACGGCCAGGACGACAAACTATGGCTACACCTTC,CSASTARTTNYGYTF
TRBV19,-,TRBJ1-5,-,TGTGCCACAACAAATTACGGCAATCAGCCCCAGCATTTT,CATTNYGNQPQHF
TRBV30,once,TRBJ1-1,TRBD1,TGTGCCTGGAGTGTTCGGGACAGGGTGGGAACTGAAGCTTTCTTT,CAWSVRDRVGTEAFF
TRBV25-1,-,TRBJ2-1,-,TGTGCCAGCAGTGGTCCAACCCGCGATTCCTCCTACAATGAGCAGTTCTTC,CASSGPTRDSSYNEQFF
TRBV7-9,-,TRBJ2-1,-,TGTGCCAGCAGCTTAGACTACGCGGCCCCAGGCGAGCAGTTCTTC,CASSLDYAAPGEQFF
TRBV27,-,TRBJ1-1,-,TGTGCCACCGGCCTGGGGGTAGACACTGAAGCTTTCTTT,CATGLGVDTEAFF
TRBV11-3,-,TRBJ2-2,-,TGTGCCAGCAGCTTTCCCTCAGGGGCGCCCCGCGACACCGGGGAGCTGTTTTTT,CASSFPSGAPRDTGELFF
TRBV6-4,-,TRBJ2-3,-,TGTGCCAGCAGTGATGGCATCACAGATACGCAGTATTTT,CASSDGITDTQYF
TRBV30,-,TRBJ2-1,TRBD2,TGTGCCTGGAGTACAAGGACCCGAGCGGGGGCTGGGTTCTTC,CAWSTRTRAGAGFF
TRBV10-1,-,TRBJ2-7,-,TGCGCCAGCAGTGTTCACAGTTGGGGGGAGCAGTACTTC,CASSVHSWGEQYF
TRBV7-6,-,TRBJ1-1,TRBD1,TGTGCCAGCAGCCCTGGACAGGGAGATCACACTGAAGCTTTCTTT,CASSPGQGDHTEAFF
TRBV6-5,-,TRBJ1-5,TRBD1,TGTGCCAGCAGCGTGACAGGGGTCGGTCAGCCCCAGCATTTT,CASSVTGVGQPQHF
TRBV19,-,TRBJ1-2,TRBD1,TGTGCCAGTAGTACGGGACAGGATAAAAGCTATGGCTACACCTTC,CASSTGQDKSYGYTF
TRBV2,-,TRBJ1-1,-,TGTGCCAGCAGTGAAGATCCCAGATATGAAGCTTTCTTT,CASSEDPRYEAFF
TRBV24-1,-,TRBJ2-1,-,TGTGCCACCAGTGATTCCTATGGAGCTGAGCAGTTCTTC,CATSDSYGAEQFF
TRBV7-6,-,TRBJ2-1,-,TGTGCCAGCAGCCGAGGGACGGGGAGGGGGAACAATGAGCAGTTCTTC,CASSRGTGRGNNEQFF
TRBV6-2/TRBV6-3,-,TRBJ1-1,-,TGTGCCAGCAGTCCCGGCTTCGCGAACACTGAAGCTTTCTTT,CASSPGFANTEAFF
TRBV9,-,TRBJ1-1,TRBD1,TGTGCCAGCAGCGTAGGCGGGACAGCAAACACTGAAGCTTTCTTT,CASSVGGTANTEAFF
TRBV13,-,TRBJ2-1,-,TGTGCCAGCAGCCGACCTAGCAACAATGAGCAGTTCTTC,CASSRPSNNEQFF
TRBV5-1,-,TRBJ2-1,-,TGCGCCAGCAGCTTAGGTAGCGGATCCTACAATGAGCAGTTCTTC,CASSLGSGSYNEQFF
TRBV20-1,-,TRBJ1-1,-,TGCAGTGCTAGAGATACACATGAGCTGCTATTT,CSARDTHELLF
TRBV7-2,-,TRBJ1-1,-,TGTGCCAGCAGCCCCTCAGGATACTACACTGAAGCTTTCTTT,CASSPSGYYTEAFF
TRBV18,once,TRBJ2-1,TRBD2,TGTGCCAGCTCACGTGGACTAGCGGGAGATGAGCAGTTCTTC,CASSRGLAGDEQFF
TRBV2,-,TRBJ1-5,-,TGTGCCAGCAGTGATGAGGTGAATCAGCCCCAGCATTTT,CASSDEVNQPQHF
TRBV7-2,-,TRBJ2-2,TRBD2,TGTGCCAGCAGCTTAGCTATAGCGGGCCCCACCGGGGAGCTGTTTTTT,CASSLAIAGPTGELFF
TRBV7-9,few,TRBJ2-7,-,TGTGCCAGCAGCTTAGGAGGGGGCTACGAGCAGTACTTC,CASSLGGGYEQYF
TRBV16,-,TRBJ2-7,-,TGTGCCAGCAGCCAAAATCTCCGGGGGAGCGAGCAGTACTTC,CASSQNLRGSEQYF
TRBV3-1/TRBV3-2,-,TRBJ2-7,TRBD2,TGTGCCAGCAGCCTGGGACTAGCGACCGAGCAGTACTTC,CASSLGLATEQYF